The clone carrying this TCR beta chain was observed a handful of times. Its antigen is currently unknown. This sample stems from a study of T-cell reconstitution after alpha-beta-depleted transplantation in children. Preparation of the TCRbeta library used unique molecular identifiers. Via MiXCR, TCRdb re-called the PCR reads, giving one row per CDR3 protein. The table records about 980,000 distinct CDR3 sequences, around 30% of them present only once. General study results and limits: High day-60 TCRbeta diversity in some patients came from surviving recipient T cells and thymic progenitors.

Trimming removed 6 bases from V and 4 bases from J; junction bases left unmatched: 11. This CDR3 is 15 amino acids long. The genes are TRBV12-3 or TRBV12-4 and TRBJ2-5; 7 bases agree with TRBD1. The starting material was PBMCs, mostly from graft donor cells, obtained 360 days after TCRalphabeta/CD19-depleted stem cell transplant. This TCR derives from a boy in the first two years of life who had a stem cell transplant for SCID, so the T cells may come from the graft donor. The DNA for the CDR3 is TGTGCCAGCAGAAGACAGTGGACAGGAGGAGAGACCCAGTACTTC. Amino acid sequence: CASRRQWTGGETQYF.